This paragraph covers one TCR beta chain sequence. The data are from a study of blood T cell repertoires in COVID-19. Across the study: Italy, Spain and the United States were the sources of the convalescent and acute COVID-19 samples.

This CDR3 spans 13 amino acids. Germline CDR1 reads SQVTM; CDR2 reads ANQGSEA. J lost 6 bases, V lost 4 bases, and 8 bases had no gene match. TCRdb keeps only in-frame clones here, not all; method: immunoSEQ multiplex PCR. This repertoire shows about 50,000 clones, about nine tenths found once; its top ten account for approximately 6.2%. The TCR comes from a man aged 35 to 55 with acute or convalescent COVID-19. Sequencing input: peripheral blood. The genes are TRBV29-1 and TRBJ2-7, with 8 bases matching TRBD1. As DNA, the CDR3 is TGCAGCGTTGGCGGCAGGGGGCAGGGCGAGCAGTACTTC. Its translation: CSVGGRGQGEQYF.